Only one count was recorded for the clone carrying this T cell receptor (beta chain). CDR1 and CDR2 (germline): MGHRA, YSYEKL. J lost 2 bases, V lost 5 bases, and 13 bases had no gene match. The CDR3 consists of 17 residues. This entry is derived from a study of blood T cell repertoires in COVID-19. Study at large: Acute and convalescent COVID-19 specimens originated in the United States, Italy and Spain.

Authors' data handling: Researchers report that nucleated cell counts were estimated from reference gene primer amplification. Data came from immunoSEQ multiplex PCR; TCRdb stores just in-frame clones and leaves some out. V and J calls and clone size are copied from that table; D and trimming were computed from the DNA. This table holds about 230,000 clones, just over 85% found once. Enrollment of patients from Seattle took place during active infection, with longitudinal follow-up. J is TRBJ2-3 and V is TRBV4-1, with 7 bases identical to TRBD2. The TCR comes from a man aged 45-60 years with COVID-19, enrolled during active disease. Sequencing used peripheral blood. The CDR3 is CASSGGGGPNFTDTQYF. The DNA of the CDR3 is TGCGCCAGCAGCGGCGGGGGAGGGCCGAACTTCACAGATACGCAGTATTTT.